These 20 T cell receptor beta chains came from one sample sequenced in a study of OX40 agonist ivuxolimab in advanced cancers. Sequencing used immunoSEQ multiplex PCR; TCRdb keeps in-frame clones, though not all of them. The table records fewer than 90,000 clones, roughly 87% of them present only once. The specimen comprised CD4+ or CD8+ T cells sorted from blood, sampled in a trial of the OX40 agonist ivuxolimab. These receptor sequences come from an adult with an advanced solid tumor such as melanoma, head and neck, liver or kidney cancer.

The CDR3 sequence: CASGLTSGTTTYEQYF. CDR3 DNA: TGTGCTAGTGGTTTGACATCCGGGACTACGACCTACGAGCAGTACTTC. The chain employs TRBV12-5 and TRBJ2-7, with 7 bases identical to TRBD2. CDR1 is LGHNT, CDR2 FRNRAP, per germline. After removal of 2 bases from V and 2 bases from J, the junction contained 9 bases not matched to a gene. The CDR3 has 16 residues.

The chain uses TRBV4-3 and TRBJ2-2; TRBD2 agrees at 9 bases. Trimming removed 2 bases from V and 5 bases from J; junction bases left unmatched: 3. The CDR3 sequence is 15 residues long. The germline V gene encodes CDR1 LGHNA and CDR2 YSLEER. In DNA form, the CDR3 reads TGCGCCAGCAGCCAACAGCGGGAGGCGACCGGGGAGCTGTTTTTT. This gives the protein CASSQQREATGELFF.

This rearrangement joins TRBV5-1 to TRBJ1-1, with 8 bases matching TRBD1. Germline loops: CDR1 SGHRS, CDR2 YFSETQ. This CDR3 contains 17 residues. Losses at the gene ends were 3 bases for V and 1 base for J; bases not matched to a gene: 11. The CDR3 sequence is CASSWQTGVTSNTEAFF. Here the CDR3 DNA reads TGCGCCAGCAGCTGGCAGACAGGGGTCACCTCGAACACTGAAGCTTTCTTT. Drawing the rest from reference TRBV5-1 and TRBJ1-1, the complete variable domain is KAGVTQTPRYLIKTRGQQVTLSCSPISGHRSVSWYQQTPGQGLQFLFEYFSETQRNKGNFPGRFSGRQFSNSRSEMNVSTLELGDSALYLCASSWQTGVTSNTEAFFGQGTRLTVV.

This clone was seen just once. V and J are TRBV28 and TRBJ2-7, with 14 nucleotides matching TRBD2. V lost 4 bases to trimming and J lost 4 bases; unmatched junction nucleotides: 12. CDR1 and CDR2 from the germline V gene are MDHEN and SYDVKM. The CDR3 is made up of 18 amino acids. CDR3 DNA sequence: TGTGCCAGCAGTTCCGGGACTAGCGGGAGTTTTCTCGGGTACGAGCAGTACTTC. It codes for CASSSGTSGSFLGYEQYF.

V and J are TRBV11-2 and TRBJ2-7; the D gene is possibly TRBD1 (6 bases). The V gene lost 4 bases and the J gene lost 3 bases, with 10 bases spanning the gap. This CDR3 has 13 amino acids. Germline V gene lookup returns CDR1 SGHAT and CDR2 FQNNGV. The CDR3 DNA reads TGTGCCAGCAGCTCGGACAGATTCTACGAGCAGTACTTC. Protein product: CASSSDRFYEQYF.

This chain links TRBV6-4 with TRBJ2-2; 7 bases line up with TRBD1. In germline, CDR1 is MRHNA, CDR2 SNTAGT. J gave up 6 bases and V 6 bases, and 7 bases lay outside the gene matches. This CDR3 contains 14 residues. The CDR3 spells CASRTGSQSGELFF. CDR3 DNA sequence: TGTGCCAGCAGGACAGGGAGTCAGTCCGGGGAGCTGTTTTTT.

This chain joins TRBV19 and TRBJ1-5; possibly TRBD1 for D (5 bases). V was clipped by 7 bases and J by 3 bases, with 13 bases between them. Germline V CDR1 and CDR2: LNHDA, SQIVND (reference sequence). The CDR3 has 14 residues. The CDR3 DNA reads TGTGCCAGTAAGGAGGGGTACCTCAATCAGCCCCAGCATTTT. Translation gives CASKEGYLNQPQHF.

The chain couples TRBV28 to TRBJ1-1, with D tentatively TRBD1 (6 bases). V gave up 6 bases and J gave up 8 bases, with 16 bases separating them. Per the germline V gene, CDR1 is MDHEN and CDR2 is SYDVKM. The CDR3 has 13 amino acids. The CDR3 region has the DNA TGTGCCAGCAGCGGCATACAGGGACGGGAAGCTTTCTTT. It yields the protein CASSGIQGREAFF. The full variable domain, in which reference TRBV28 and TRBJ1-1 provide the parts outside the CDR3, is DVKVTQSSRYLVKRTGEKVFLECVQDMDHENMFWYRQDPGLGLRLIYFSYDVKMKEKGDIPEGYSVSREKKERFSLILESASTNQTSMYLCASSGIQGREAFFGQGTRLTVV.

The V and J genes are TRBV6-4 and TRBJ1-1; D remains unclear. The CDR3 is 14 amino acids. V was shortened by 6 bases and J by 5 bases, with 16 bases between the two germline ends. CDR1 MRHNA and CDR2 SNTAGT come from the germline V gene. As DNA, the CDR3 is TGTGCCAGCAGCCGGGAACCGGGAAGAACTGAAGCTTTCTTT. Translated: CASSREPGRTEAFF.

The chain employs TRBV10-3 and TRBJ2-1; TRBD2 agrees at 14 bases. The CDR3 has 16 amino acids. Trimming took 6 bases from V and 3 from J; bases not matched to a gene: 4. The V gene's germline CDR1 is ENHRY and CDR2 SYGVKD. As DNA, the CDR3 is TGTGCCATCAGGGGGACTAGCGGGAGTATCTACAATGAGCAGTTCTTC. Its protein is CAIRGTSGSIYNEQFF.

The sample holds a few counts of this clone. The chain joins TRBV28 to TRBJ1-1; D not certain. The CDR3 loop spans 14 amino acids. Germline values: CDR1 MDHEN, CDR2 SYDVKM. Trimming shortened V by 2 bases and J by 0 bases, and 7 bases separated the two germline ends. CDR3: CASSLGVLNTEAFF. As DNA, the CDR3 is TGTGCCAGCAGTTTAGGGGTCCTGAACACTGAAGCTTTCTTT.

The chain couples TRBV18 to TRBJ2-1; 9 positions match TRBD2. Looked up from germline, CDR1 is KGHSH and CDR2 is LQKENI. The CDR3 loop spans 15 amino acids. V lost 3 bases and J lost 8; bases outside the gene matches: 8. This CDR3 reads CASSPTSGSPHEQFF. The CDR3, as DNA: TGTGCCAGCTCACCTACTAGCGGGTCCCCACATGAGCAGTTCTTC.

V is TRBV7-8 and J is TRBJ2-7; maybe TRBD1 (6 bases). The CDR3 runs to 15 residues. The V gene's germline CDR1 is SGHVS and CDR2 FQNEAQ. The V end was cut by 1 base, the J end by 0 bases, with 10 bases between. The CDR3 reads CASSLGQGNSYEQYF. Here the CDR3 DNA reads TGTGCCAGCAGCTTAGGTCAGGGGAACTCCTACGAGCAGTACTTC.

CDR3 sequence (DNA): TGCGCCAGCAGTGGTATCCCGGGACTAGCCCGACATGAGCAGTTCTTC. This sequence encodes CASSGIPGLARHEQFF. The rearrangement links TRBV10-2 to TRBJ2-1; 9 bases are a match to TRBD2. Germline values: CDR1 WSHSY, CDR2 SAAADI. Unmatched junction bases numbered 12, after V lost 4 bases and J lost 8 bases. CDR3 size: 16 residues.

The V gene is TRBV27, the J gene TRBJ2-1; 7 bases align to TRBD2. CDR3 length: 13 amino acids. Trimming cost V 6 bases and J 6 bases; bases outside gene matches: 5. Per the germline V gene, CDR1 is MNHEY and CDR2 is SMNVEV (reference sequence). This chain's CDR3 is CASRPTGGNEQFF. CDR3 nucleotide sequence: TGTGCCAGCAGGCCGACGGGAGGCAATGAGCAGTTCTTC.

The sample holds a few counts of this clone. The chain is built from TRBV1 and TRBJ1-6. TRBV1 is noted as a pseudogene. This CDR3 is 15 amino acids long. DNA of the CDR3: TGCACCAGCAGCCCTCGCGGGGCGCCCTATTCACCCCTCCACTTT. Protein product: CTSSPRGAPYSPLHF.

The chain has TRBV19 and TRBJ2-2, with TRBD2 matching 12 bases. J was trimmed by 6 bases and V by 8 bases; bases with no gene match: 16. CDR3 length equals 18 residues. Germline V lookup: CDR1 LNHDA, CDR2 SQIVND (reference sequence). CDR3 nucleotide sequence: TGTGCCAGTCTCAATGGACTAGCGGGATGGTCTGGGGCCGGGGAGCTGTTTTTT. Translating it yields CASLNGLAGWSGAGELFF.

This chain links TRBV19 with TRBJ2-3; D gene uncertain. The V gene lost 1 base and the J gene lost 4 bases, with 6 bases spanning the gap. Germline loops: CDR1 LNHDA, CDR2 SQIVND (reference sequence). There are 13 residues in the CDR3. The CDR3 DNA follows: TGTGCCAGTAGTATAGTAGGTTCAGATACGCAGTATTTT. It yields the protein CASSIVGSDTQYF. Full variable domain (missing parts from reference TRBV19 and TRBJ2-3): DGGITQSPKYLFRKEGQNVTLSCEQNLNHDAMYWYRQDPGQGLRLIYYSQIVNDFQKGDIAEGYSVSREKKESFPLTVTSAQKNPTAFYLCASSIVGSDTQYFGPGTRLTVL.

The gene calls are TRBV21-1 and TRBJ1-2. TRBV21-1 is described as a pseudogene. CDR3 length: 15 amino acids. Written as DNA, the CDR3 is TGTGCCAGCAGCAAAGCGTGGGTACGCGGCTATGGCTACACCTTC. Translated, it gives CASSKAWVRGYGYTF.

The chain has TRBV19 and TRBJ2-5, with 7 bases matching TRBD2. Germline V CDR1 and CDR2: LNHDA, SQIVND (reference sequence). The V and J ends lost 5 bases and 4 bases, in that order; junction bases with no gene match: 4. This CDR3 is 13 amino acids long. The CDR3 region is CASSSQRGETQYF. CDR3 nucleotides: TGTGCCAGTAGTTCTCAGCGGGGAGAGACCCAGTACTTC. Full variable domain (missing parts from reference TRBV19 and TRBJ2-5): DGGITQSPKYLFRKEGQNVTLSCEQNLNHDAMYWYRQDPGQGLRLIYYSQIVNDFQKGDIAEGYSVSREKKESFPLTVTSAQKNPTAFYLCASSSQRGETQYFGPGTRLLVL.